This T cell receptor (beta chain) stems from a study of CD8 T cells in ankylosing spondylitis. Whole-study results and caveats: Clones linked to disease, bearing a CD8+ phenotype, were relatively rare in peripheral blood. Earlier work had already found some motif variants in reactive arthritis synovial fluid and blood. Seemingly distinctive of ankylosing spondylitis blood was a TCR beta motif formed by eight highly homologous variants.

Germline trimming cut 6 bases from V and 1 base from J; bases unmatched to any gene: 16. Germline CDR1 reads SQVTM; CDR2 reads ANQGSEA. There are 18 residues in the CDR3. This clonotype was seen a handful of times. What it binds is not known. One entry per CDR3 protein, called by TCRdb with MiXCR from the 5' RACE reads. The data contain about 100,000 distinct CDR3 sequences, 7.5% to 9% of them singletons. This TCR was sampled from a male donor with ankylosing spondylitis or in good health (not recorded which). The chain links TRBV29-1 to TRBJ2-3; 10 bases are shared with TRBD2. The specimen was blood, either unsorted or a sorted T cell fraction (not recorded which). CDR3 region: CSVRERLAGVSGTDTQYF. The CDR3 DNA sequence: TGCAGCGTGCGGGAGCGGCTAGCGGGAGTAAGCGGCACAGATACGCAGTATTTT.